This entry lists 10 T cell receptor beta chains sequenced from one sample in a study of cytomegalovirus exposure and HLA in healthy donors. PCR involved 60 Vbeta and 13 Jbeta primers. Assay: immunoSEQ multiplex PCR; the TCRdb copy retains only in-frame clones and omits some. This sample's table reports 100,000 to 150,000 clones. What was sequenced was PBMCs. The receptors shown here come from a young man in good health and CMV-seronegative.

This chain uses TRBV5-1 with TRBJ2-5; 16 positions agree with TRBD2. The CDR3 length is 16 residues. The germline V gene has CDR1 SGHRS and CDR2 YFSETQ. J gave up 4 bases and V 4 bases, and 4 bases lay outside the gene matches. CDR3 DNA sequence: TGCGCCAGCAGCCAGGGACTAGCGGGGGGGCCAGAGACCCAGTACTTC. This codes for CASSQGLAGGPETQYF.

The CDR3 here is CASSPNGVSEQYF. For the CDR3, the DNA is TGTGCCAGCAGCCCCAATGGAGTTTCCGAGCAGTACTTC. The chain is built from TRBV7-9 and TRBJ2-7; D unresolved. CDR1 and CDR2 from the germline V gene are SEHNR and FQNEAQ (reference sequence). The CDR3 totals 13 residues. Trimming removed 5 bases at V and 6 bases at J, with 14 bases between.

The chain couples TRBV5-6 to TRBJ1-1; D perhaps matches TRBD1 (6 bases). This CDR3 comprises 15 residues. V lost 2 bases and J lost 2, with 13 bases in between. The V gene's germline CDR1 is SGHDT and CDR2 YYEEEE. CDR3 bases: TGTGCCAGCAGCTTTAGGGGGACGGGTAACACTGAAGCTTTCTTT. It codes for CASSFRGTGNTEAFF.

This chain links TRBV19 with TRBJ1-2, with D possibly matching TRBD1 (6 bases). Germline V CDR1 and CDR2: LNHDA, SQIVND (reference sequence). The CDR3 spans 14 residues. V lost 7 bases and J lost 3, with 15 bases in between. The CDR3 DNA is TGTGCCAGTACCATCACAGGGTCGCACTATGGCTACACCTTC. Protein: CASTITGSHYGYTF. Full variable domain (missing parts from reference TRBV19 and TRBJ1-2): DGGITQSPKYLFRKEGQNVTLSCEQNLNHDAMYWYRQDPGQGLRLIYYSQIVNDFQKGDIAEGYSVSREKKESFPLTVTSAQKNPTAFYLCASTITGSHYGYTFGSGTRLTVV.

This rearrangement joins TRBV7-9 to TRBJ1-2; a possible D gene is TRBD1 (5 bases). The CDR3 covers 12 residues. V was pared by 7 bases and J by 6 bases, with 12 bases between. Germline V lookup: CDR1 SEHNR, CDR2 FQNEAQ (reference sequence). CDR3 bases: TGTGCCAGCACAACAGGAGCCCATGGCTACACCTTC. Translation: CASTTGAHGYTF.

The chain employs TRBV19 and TRBJ2-3; TRBD2 matches at 8 bases. Germline CDR1 reads LNHDA; CDR2 reads SQIVND (reference sequence). CDR3 length: 15 amino acids. Germline trimming cut 4 bases from V and 3 bases from J; bases unmatched to any gene: 6. The CDR3 protein is CASSKAGVATDTQYF. The CDR3 DNA reads TGTGCCAGTAGTAAAGCGGGAGTAGCAACAGATACGCAGTATTTT.

V is TRBV10-3 and J is TRBJ2-5; D may be TRBD1 (6 bases). Per germline, CDR1 ENHRY and CDR2 SYGVKD. The CDR3 spans 14 residues. Deletions cut 0 bases from V and 4 bases from J, with 9 bases between. The CDR3 here is CAISESTGRETQYF. The CDR3, as DNA: TGTGCCATCAGTGAGTCCACAGGGCGAGAGACCCAGTACTTC.

The rearrangement links TRBV28 to TRBJ1-4, with D uncertain. The CDR3 sequence is 16 residues long. The V end was cut by 2 bases, the J end by 0 bases, with 10 bases between. CDR1 and CDR2 from the germline V gene are MDHEN and SYDVKM. CDR3 loop: CASSLDPGTTNEKLFF. The CDR3 coding sequence is TGTGCCAGCAGTTTAGATCCAGGAACAACTAATGAAAAACTGTTTTTT.

V gene TRBV28 combines with J gene TRBJ2-7, with TRBD2 matching 11 bases. CDR1 MDHEN and CDR2 SYDVKM come from the germline V gene. The CDR3 runs to 11 residues. Written as DNA, the CDR3 is TGTGGGACTAGCGGGTTCTACGAGCAGTACTTC. Translation gives CGTSGFYEQYF.

The chain links TRBV18 to TRBJ1-3; D gene ambiguous. The CDR3 runs to 18 residues. The germline V gene encodes CDR1 KGHSH and CDR2 LQKENI. Trimming pared 3 bases from V and 0 bases from J, leaving 18 bases between. The CDR3 bases are TGTGCCAGCTCACCCCTGGTTATTGGAGGAGACTCTGGAAACACCATATATTTT. Protein sequence: CASSPLVIGGDSGNTIYF.